Following are 16 T cell receptor beta chains from one sample sequenced in a study of T cell responses to AZD1222 COVID-19 vaccine. Here immunoSEQ multiplex PCR was the method, and the copy in TCRdb shows in-frame clones only, minus some. This sample has roughly 130,000 clones, with 88% found just once. This specimen was peripheral blood, taken on day 0 of AZD1222 vaccination. These TCRs come from an adult in good health.

The V call is TRBV30, the J call TRBJ2-7; D is possibly TRBD2 (5 bases). Germline V gene data show CDR1 as GTSNPN and CDR2 as SVGIG (reference sequence). With 3 bases removed from V and 5 bases from J, the gap between germline ends came to 17 bases. The CDR3 has 14 amino acids. The CDR3 loop is CAWRSGPFGDEQYF. Written as DNA, the CDR3 is TGTGCCTGGAGATCGGGCCCCTTCGGGGACGAGCAGTACTTC.

V usage is TRBV28 and J usage is TRBJ1-6; D perhaps matches TRBD1 (5 bases). The germline V gene encodes CDR1 MDHEN and CDR2 SYDVKM. The CDR3 spans 16 residues. V dropped 6 bases and J dropped 4 bases, with 16 bases sitting between them. CDR3 bases: TGTGCCAGCAGCTCACTCGGACAAGGATATAATTCACCCCTCCACTTT. It translates to CASSSLGQGYNSPLHF.

The V call is TRBV10-2, the J call TRBJ2-7; 10 bases match TRBD2. V was pared by 8 bases and J by 2 bases, with 6 bases of the junction left unmatched. CDR1 and CDR2 from the germline V gene are WSHSY and SAAADI. There are 14 residues in the CDR3. Here the CDR3 reads CASALAGIAYEQYF. The CDR3 coding sequence is TGCGCCAGCGCACTAGCGGGGATAGCCTACGAGCAGTACTTC.

The CDR3 DNA follows: TGTGCCACCAGTGATCCGAGTGGGGGTACCGGGGCCAACGTCCTGACTTTC. It translates to CATSDPSGGTGANVLTF. The chain links TRBV24-1 to TRBJ2-6; D might be TRBD1 or TRBD2, each matching 5 bases. The germline V and J ends were trimmed by 3 bases and 4 bases, with 15 bases remaining between them. Germline values: CDR1 KGHDR, CDR2 SFDVKD. The CDR3 is 17 amino acids.

J is TRBJ1-1 and V is TRBV10-1; 8 bases fit TRBD1. Germline lookup yields CDR1 WNHNN and CDR2 SYGVQD (reference sequence). J was trimmed by 6 bases and V by 0 bases; bases with no gene match: 0. The CDR3 length is 13 residues. CDR3 coding DNA: TGCGCCAGCAGTGAGTCGACAGGGGCTGAAGCTTTCTTT. It yields the protein CASSESTGAEAFF.

This clone has a handful of counts. V gene TRBV6-1 combines with J gene TRBJ1-2; D is possibly TRBD1 (5 bases). CDR3 length: 15 residues. CDR1 and CDR2 from the germline V gene are MNHNS and SASEGT. Trimming pared 1 base from V and 2 bases from J, leaving 11 bases between. CDR3 sequence reads: CASSEGRWGNYGYTF. CDR3 bases: TGTGCCAGCAGTGAAGGACGATGGGGGAACTATGGCTACACCTTC.

The genes are TRBV9 and TRBJ2-3, with TRBD2 identical over 9 bases. After removal of 0 bases from V and 6 bases from J, the junction contained 17 bases not matched to a gene. Germline assignment: CDR1 SGDLS and CDR2 YYNGEE. The CDR3 runs to 19 residues. CDR3 coding DNA: TGTGCCAGCAGCGTAGCCAAGGGGGCCGGGACTAGCATCCCCGATACGCAGTATTTT. Translated, it gives CASSVAKGAGTSIPDTQYF.

The CDR3, as DNA: TGTGCCAGCAGAGTTGGCGGGAGCTCCTACAATGAGCAGTTCTTC. It is translated as CASRVGGSSYNEQFF. This sequence joins TRBV28 and TRBJ2-1; 7 bases are a match to TRBD2. V lost 6 bases and J lost 0; bases outside the gene matches: 5. The CDR3 sequence is 15 residues long. The V gene's germline CDR1 is MDHEN and CDR2 SYDVKM.

The gene calls are TRBV29-1 and TRBJ1-1; TRBD1 might be the D (6 bases). CDR1 SQVTM and CDR2 ANQGSEA come from the germline V gene. The CDR3 covers 13 residues. Trimming shortened V by 7 bases and J by 5 bases, and 17 bases separated the two germline ends. CDR3 amino acids: CSARPGGQTEAFF. CDR3 sequence (DNA): TGCAGCGCCCGACCGGGGGGCCAAACTGAAGCTTTCTTT.

The chain has TRBV3-1 (or the pseudogene TRBV3-2) and TRBJ2-5, with D tentatively TRBD1 (6 bases). V dropped 0 bases and J dropped 1 base, with 15 bases sitting between them. CDR1 is LGHDT, CDR2 YNNKEL, per germline (reference sequence). This CDR3 comprises 17 residues. The CDR3 nucleotides read TGTGCCAGCAGCCAAGACGGGTCAGGGGTCTTCCAAGAGACCCAGTACTTC. This translates into CASSQDGSGVFQETQYF.

The chain links TRBV5-1 to TRBJ2-7, with D tentatively TRBD1 or TRBD2 (5 bases each). This CDR3 region has 15 residues. Germline V gives CDR1 SGHRS, CDR2 YFSETQ. V lost 0 bases and J lost 7, with 17 bases in between. This CDR3 reads CASSLAPGPVEEQYF. The CDR3 coding sequence is TGCGCCAGCAGCTTGGCTCCGGGACCGGTGGAAGAGCAGTACTTC.

This chain joins TRBV10-3 and TRBJ1-2; no clear D. The germline V and J ends were trimmed by 5 bases and 3 bases, with 7 bases remaining between them. The CDR3 is made up of 12 amino acids. Germline lookup yields CDR1 ENHRY and CDR2 SYGVKD. The CDR3 here is CAISPEDYGYTF. The CDR3 DNA reads as TGTGCCATCAGTCCGGAGGACTATGGCTACACCTTC.

V gene TRBV13 combines with J gene TRBJ1-6, with unresolved D. Trimming left V 2 bases short and J 10 bases short, with 6 bases between. The length of the CDR3 is 12 residues. Germline-derived CDR1 and CDR2 are PRHDT and FYEKMQ (reference sequence). In nucleotides, the CDR3 is TGTGCCAGCAGCTTAAGGTCCTCACCCCTCCACTTT. Protein sequence: CASSLRSSPLHF.

The rearrangement links TRBV11-2 to TRBJ2-7; 11 nucleotides align to TRBD1. The V gene end was trimmed by 5 bases and the J gene end by 3 bases; junction bases not matched to a gene: 6. CDR3 length: 15 residues. Germline V lookup: CDR1 SGHAT, CDR2 FQNNGV. The CDR3 spells CASSATGTGGYEQYF. The DNA of the CDR3 is TGTGCCAGCAGCGCTACCGGGACAGGGGGCTACGAGCAGTACTTC. The complete variable domain, with remaining parts taken from reference TRBV11-2 and TRBJ2-7, reads EAGVAQSPRYKIIEKRQSVAFWCNPISGHATLYWYQQILGQGPKLLIQFQNNGVVDDSQLPKDRFSAERLKGVDSTLKIQPAKLEDSAVYLCASSATGTGGYEQYFGPGTRLTVT.

V is TRBV11-2 and J is TRBJ2-1, with D perhaps given as TRBD1 or TRBD2 (5 bases each). The length of the CDR3 is 15 residues. Germline lookup yields CDR1 SGHAT and CDR2 FQNNGV. Between the trimmed V and J ends, which lost 1 base and 4 bases, there was a span of 11 bases. The CDR3 sequence: CASSLGDHVYNEQFF. The CDR3 DNA reads TGTGCCAGCAGCTTAGGGGACCATGTATACAATGAGCAGTTCTTC.

V gene TRBV27 combines with J gene TRBJ2-1, with TRBD2 matching 11 bases. CDR1 and CDR2 (germline): MNHEY, SMNVEV (reference sequence). This CDR3 has 14 residues. V lost 8 bases and J lost 4; bases outside the gene matches: 4. CDR3 coding DNA: TGTGCCAGCCGGACTAGCGGGCTTTACAATGAGCAGTTCTTC. Encoded protein: CASRTSGLYNEQFF.